Listed below are T cell receptor beta chains from one sample, sequenced in a study of T cells after yellow fever vaccination. TCRdb reanalysed the 5' RACE reads using MiXCR and keeps one entry per CDR3 protein. The sample contains about 340,000 distinct CDR3 sequences, roughly 8.7% of which appear only once. This specimen consisted of PBMCs, obtained on the day of the first yellow fever vaccination. These receptors were collected from a man aged 18 to 35 who received the YFV17D yellow fever vaccine. Both conserved end residues are part of each CDR3. Fields, in order: J gene, D gene, V gene, CDR3 protein. The D gene is left open where the match is weak.

J gene: TRBJ1-2; D gene: -; V gene: TRBV7-2; CDR3 protein: CASSLAFSPGAAGYTF
J gene: TRBJ2-5; D gene: -; V gene: TRBV5-1; CDR3 protein: CASSLQQGGQETQYF
J gene: TRBJ2-1; D gene: -; V gene: TRBV12-5; CDR3 protein: CASGLGGYNEQFF
J gene: TRBJ2-7; D gene: -; V gene: TRBV16; CDR3 protein: CASSQISDSRFYEQYF
J gene: TRBJ2-7; D gene: -; V gene: TRBV24-1; CDR3 protein: CATRKRPGHTYEQYF
J gene: TRBJ2-3; D gene: -; V gene: TRBV7-6; CDR3 protein: CASSSAPQGPTDTQYF
J gene: TRBJ2-3; D gene: -; V gene: TRBV2; CDR3 protein: CASSDGAASTDTQYF
J gene: TRBJ2-7; D gene: -; V gene: TRBV7-6; CDR3 protein: CASSLAPGPFYEQYF
J gene: TRBJ2-1; D gene: -; V gene: TRBV5-1; CDR3 protein: CASSLVKVPNEQFF
J gene: TRBJ1-5; D gene: -; V gene: TRBV2; CDR3 protein: CAISLEGYRSIKGQPQHF
J gene: TRBJ2-1; D gene: -; V gene: TRBV12-3/TRBV12-4; CDR3 protein: CASSFYRTRDNEQFF
J gene: TRBJ1-5; D gene: -; V gene: TRBV7-6; CDR3 protein: CASSLEAGSYQPQHF
J gene: TRBJ2-3; D gene: -; V gene: TRBV4-3; CDR3 protein: CASSPGTWVNTDTQYF
J gene: TRBJ2-6; D gene: TRBD1; V gene: TRBV6-2/TRBV6-3; CDR3 protein: CASSYLTGAARRSGANVLTF
J gene: TRBJ2-7; D gene: TRBD1; V gene: TRBV5-1; CDR3 protein: CASSQGQNYEQYF
J gene: TRBJ2-1; D gene: -; V gene: TRBV18; CDR3 protein: CASSPPAHLQFF
J gene: TRBJ2-3; D gene: -; V gene: TRBV18; CDR3 protein: CASSPMTGTSSTDTQYF
J gene: TRBJ2-4; D gene: TRBD2; V gene: TRBV14; CDR3 protein: CASTRRPFTSGVAKNIQYF
J gene: TRBJ2-7; D gene: -; V gene: TRBV3-1; CDR3 protein: CASCPYPYMITGRCEQYF
J gene: TRBJ2-2; D gene: TRBD2; V gene: TRBV6-2/TRBV6-3; CDR3 protein: CASSTGLADTGELFF
J gene: TRBJ2-3; D gene: TRBD2; V gene: TRBV7-2; CDR3 protein: CASSLRTSGASTDTQYF
J gene: TRBJ1-2; D gene: -; V gene: TRBV4-2; CDR3 protein: CASSQERFGYTF
J gene: TRBJ2-3; D gene: -; V gene: TRBV6-5; CDR3 protein: CASSYAGDPTDTQYF
J gene: TRBJ1-4; D gene: TRBD1; V gene: TRBV7-8; CDR3 protein: CASSSEQGRSNEKLFF
J gene: TRBJ1-5; D gene: -; V gene: TRBV19; CDR3 protein: CASKRVPSNQPQHF
J gene: TRBJ2-3; D gene: -; V gene: TRBV19; CDR3 protein: CASSSWGGAADTQYF
J gene: TRBJ1-1; D gene: TRBD1; V gene: TRBV20-1; CDR3 protein: CSARGLGTGNTEAFF